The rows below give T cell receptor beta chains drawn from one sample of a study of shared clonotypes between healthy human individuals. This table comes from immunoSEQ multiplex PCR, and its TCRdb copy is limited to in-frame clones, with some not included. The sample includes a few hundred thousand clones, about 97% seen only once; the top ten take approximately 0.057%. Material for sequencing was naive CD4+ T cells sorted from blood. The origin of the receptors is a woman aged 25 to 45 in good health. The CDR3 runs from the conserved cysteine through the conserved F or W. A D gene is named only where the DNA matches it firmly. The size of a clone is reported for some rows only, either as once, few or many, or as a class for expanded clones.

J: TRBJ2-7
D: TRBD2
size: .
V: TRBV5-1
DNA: TGCGCCAGCCGTCGGGGGACTAGCGGGGCATCGGGCGAGCAGTACTTC
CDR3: CASRRGTSGASGEQYF

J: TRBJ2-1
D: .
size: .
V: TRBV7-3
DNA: TGTGCCAGCAGCTTCGGAGGCTCCTACAATGAGCAGTTCTTC
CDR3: CASSFGGSYNEQFF

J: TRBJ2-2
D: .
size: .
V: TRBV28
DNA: TGTGCCATGGGGGCCTGGGGCACCGGGGAGCTGTTTTTT
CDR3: CAMGAWGTGELFF

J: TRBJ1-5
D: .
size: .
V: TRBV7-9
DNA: TGTGCCAGCAGCTTAGTCGGGACACCGGGTAAGCATTTT
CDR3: CASSLVGTPGKHF

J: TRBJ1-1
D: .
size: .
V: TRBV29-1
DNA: TGCAGCGTTGAAGAGGTATTGAACACTGAAGCTTTCTTT
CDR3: CSVEEVLNTEAFF

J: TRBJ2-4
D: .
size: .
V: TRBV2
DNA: TGTGCCAGCAGTGGAGACAGAACTATTCAGTACTTC
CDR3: CASSGDRTIQYF

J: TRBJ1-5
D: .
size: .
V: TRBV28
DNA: TGTGCCAGCAGTCATGCATATCAGCCCCAGCATTTT
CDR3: CASSHAYQPQHF

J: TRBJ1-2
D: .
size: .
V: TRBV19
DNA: TGTGCCAGTAGTATTTCCGGGAATGGCTACACCTTC
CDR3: CASSISGNGYTF

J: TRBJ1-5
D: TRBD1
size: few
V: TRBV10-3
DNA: TGTGCCATCAGAGAGACAGGGGATCGCAATCAGCCCCAGCATTTT
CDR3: CAIRETGDRNQPQHF

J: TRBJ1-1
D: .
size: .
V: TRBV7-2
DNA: TGTGCCAGCAGCGGATGGGACACTGAAGCTTTCTTT
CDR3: CASSGWDTEAFF

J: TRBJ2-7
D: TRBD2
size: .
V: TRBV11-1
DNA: TGTGCCAGCAGCTTACGTTCATCTAGCGGGAGTCTCCCCCAGTACTTC
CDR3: CASSLRSSSGSLPQYF

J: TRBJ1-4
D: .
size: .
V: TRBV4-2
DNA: TGTGCCAGCAGCCCCTCCGGAGGGGAAAAACTGTTTTTT
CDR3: CASSPSGGEKLFF

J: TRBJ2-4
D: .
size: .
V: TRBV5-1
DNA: TGCGCCAGCAGACGGACTGGAGAAAACATTCAGTACTTC
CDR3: CASRRTGENIQYF

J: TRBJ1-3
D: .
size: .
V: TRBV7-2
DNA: TGTGCCAGCAGCTCCTCGTTAGGAAACACCATATATTTT
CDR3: CASSSSLGNTIYF

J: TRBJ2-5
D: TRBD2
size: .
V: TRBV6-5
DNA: TGTGCCAGCAGATCAGCGGGAGGGACCCAGACCCAGTACTTC
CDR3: CASRSAGGTQTQYF

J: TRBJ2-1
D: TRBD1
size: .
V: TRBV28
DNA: TGTGCCAGCAGTGCTGGGACAGGGATGGACCACAATGAGCAGTTCTTC
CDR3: CASSAGTGMDHNEQFF

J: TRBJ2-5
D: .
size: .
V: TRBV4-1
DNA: TGCGCCAGCAGCCAACCCTTCGGGGAAGAGACCCAGTACTTC
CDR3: CASSQPFGEETQYF

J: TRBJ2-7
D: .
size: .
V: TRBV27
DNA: TGTGCCAGCAGAACACAAGTAGACTCCTACGAGCAGTACTTC
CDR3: CASRTQVDSYEQYF

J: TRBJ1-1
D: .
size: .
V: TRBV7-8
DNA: TGTGCCAGCAGCTCAGAACAGTTCACTGAAGCTTTCTTT
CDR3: CASSSEQFTEAFF

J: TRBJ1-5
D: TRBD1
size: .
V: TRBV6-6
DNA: TGTGCCAGCAGGGGACAGCTTAATAGCAATCAGCCCCAGCATTTT
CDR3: CASRGQLNSNQPQHF

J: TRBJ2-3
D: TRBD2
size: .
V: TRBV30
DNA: TGTGCCTGGAGCATGGGACTAGCGGGACCAGATACGCAGTATTTT
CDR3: CAWSMGLAGPDTQYF

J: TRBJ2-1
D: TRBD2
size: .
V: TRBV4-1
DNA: TGCGCCAGCAGCCAGGGGTGGACTAGCTACAATGAGCAGTTCTTC
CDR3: CASSQGWTSYNEQFF

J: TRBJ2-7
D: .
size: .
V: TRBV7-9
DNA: TGTGCCAGCAGCTTATTTCCAGAAATAGGTTACGAGCAGTACTTC
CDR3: CASSLFPEIGYEQYF